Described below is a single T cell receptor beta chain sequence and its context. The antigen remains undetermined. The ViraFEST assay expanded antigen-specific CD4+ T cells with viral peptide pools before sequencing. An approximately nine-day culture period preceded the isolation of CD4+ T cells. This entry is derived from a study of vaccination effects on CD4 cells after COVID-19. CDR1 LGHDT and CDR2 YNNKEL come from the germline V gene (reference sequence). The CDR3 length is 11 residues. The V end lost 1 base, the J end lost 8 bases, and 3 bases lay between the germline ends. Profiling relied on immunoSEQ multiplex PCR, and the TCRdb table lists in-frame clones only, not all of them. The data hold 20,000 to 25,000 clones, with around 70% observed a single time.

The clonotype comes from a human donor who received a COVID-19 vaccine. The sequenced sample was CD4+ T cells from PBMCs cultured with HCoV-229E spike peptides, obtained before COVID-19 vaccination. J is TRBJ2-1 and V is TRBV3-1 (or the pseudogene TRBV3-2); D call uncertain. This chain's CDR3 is CASSQVHEQFF. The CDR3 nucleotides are TGTGCCAGCAGCCAAGTCCATGAGCAGTTCTTC.